This entry concerns a single TCR beta chain. Its antigen is not yet known. No base qualities exist here, and no much larger clone lies one base off it. TCRbeta CDR3 regions were amplified from genomic DNA using the immunoSEQ Assay, a bias-controlled multiplex PCR. In the source study's methods: Nucleated cell counts per sample were estimated from amplification of reference gene primers within the assay. Sequence reads were collapsed and filtered to measure the absolute abundance of every unique TCRbeta CDR3 rearrangement. For each sample, productive Simpson clonality was calculated as the square root of Simpson's diversity index over productive rearrangements. TCRdb carries this immuneACCESS record with in-frame sequences only. Its versions omit some clonotypes, under half of them owing to an unresolved V gene in the studies checked, with the rest unexplained. The V and J calls and the clone size are those of that table, but D and trimming were determined from the DNA. The sample includes around 290,000 clones, with approximately 90% observed a single time. About 4.6% of the sample belongs to the ten largest clones.

Whole blood was collected in K2EDTA tubes by collaborating institutions according to the institutions' own protocols. For TCRbeta analysis, collaborators shipped samples in one of three forms: frozen whole blood, isolated PBMCs, or DNA extracted from either of those sample types. Taken from cysteine to phenylalanine, the CDR3 has 16 residues. Only the CDR3 DNA stays, 48 bases, in frame from base 1. The germline V gene encodes CDR1 MNHNS and CDR2 SASEGT. The junction shows trimming of 2 bases on V and 2 bases on J, plus 14 bases between the germline ends. The sample comes from a study of blood T cell repertoires in COVID-19 (dated by TCRdb to 2019 to 2021). At the level of the whole study: Collaborator samples came from the United States, Italy and Spain and covered acute and convalescent phases of COVID-19. Nearly every sample came with metadata listing a de-identified subject ID, COVID-19 status, age in years and sex. Subjects who had been exposed to COVID-19, were actively infected with it, or had recovered from it provided the deeply sampled blood TCRbeta repertoires that made up the dataset. Where available, HLA class I and class II types were taken from metadata supplied by the sample provider and were not determined by assay-based typing. The material from the prospective study consisted of cDNA or gDNA derived from T cells, B-cell-depleted T cells, or PBMCs. The repertoires were released in a freely available public database meant as a resource for research on the immune response to SARS-CoV-2. Samples came from the ongoing ImmuneRACE study (first 160 participants) plus 1,254 subjects from 6 global collaborators.

Overall study outcomes, separate from this receptor: Clinical and demographic metadata were provided uncurated, with the amount varying by source and participant.

Sequences were obtained from peripheral blood. The rearrangement combines TRBV6-1 with TRBJ2-3; the D segment could be TRBD1, given 5 matching bases. The clonotype comes from a man in his forties with acute or convalescent COVID-19. The CDR3 reads as follows: CASSERTGYFTDTQYF. The sequenced DNA: TGTGCCAGCAGTGAACGAACAGGCTACTTCACAGATACGCAGTATTTT.